Listed below are T cell receptor beta chains from one sample, sequenced in a study of CD8 T cells in Susac syndrome. TCRdb independently ran MiXCR on the immunoSEQ multiplex PCR reads; one entry per CDR3 protein. This sample has approximately 200,000 distinct CDR3 sequences, with nearly 95% found just once. Sequencing was performed on CD4+ T cells from PBMCs. These receptor sequences come from a human donor with multiple sclerosis. Each CDR3 is given with its conserved first and last residue. The D gene is left open where the match is weak. Where a row states a size, it is once, few, many or the class of an expanded clone; other rows omit it.

>.|.|TRBJ1-2|TRBV7-2|13
CASSFRTLTGYTF
TGTGCCAGCAGCTTCAGGACCCTAACCGGCTACACCTTC
>.|TRBD2|TRBJ2-1|TRBV7-9|16
CASSLVITSGRPEQFF
TGTGCCAGCAGCTTAGTCATAACTAGCGGGAGACCTGAGCAGTTCTTC
>few|.|TRBJ2-3|TRBV30|11
CAWSRRDTQYF
TGTGCCTGGAGTCGGCGAGATACGCAGTATTTT
>.|TRBD1|TRBJ1-2|TRBV29-1|15
CSVSPGQVANYGYTF
TGCAGCGTATCACCCGGACAGGTCGCTAACTATGGCTACACCTTC
>.|.|TRBJ1-2|TRBV6-5|11
CAISADYGYTF
TGTGCCATCTCCGCCGATTATGGCTACACCTTC
>.|.|TRBJ2-2|TRBV24-1|15
CATSDPSPAPGELFF
TGTGCCACCAGTGACCCTAGCCCGGCCCCAGGGGAGCTGTTTTTT
>.|TRBD1|TRBJ1-2|TRBV3-1|14
CASSQGDRIYGYTF
TGTGCCAGCAGCCAAGGGGACAGGATTTATGGCTACACCTTC
>.|.|TRBJ1-5|TRBV29-1|12
CSVETGAEGRHF
TGCAGCGTTGAAACGGGGGCAGAAGGGCGGCATTTT
>.|.|TRBJ2-7|TRBV5-4|15
CASSSPRTGPNEQYF
TGTGCCAGCAGCTCACCCAGGACGGGACCTAACGAGCAGTACTTC
>.|TRBD1|TRBJ2-3|TRBV5-1|16
CASSTSLDRATDTQYF
TGCGCCAGCAGCACCTCTCTGGACAGGGCCACAGATACGCAGTATTTT
>.|.|TRBJ2-5|TRBV5-6|16
CASSFVARHTKETQYF
TGTGCCAGCAGCTTTGTTGCGCGACATACCAAAGAGACCCAGTACTTC
>.|TRBD2|TRBJ2-1|TRBV5-1|15
CASSLEGSGENEQFF
TGCGCCAGCAGCTTGGAGGGTAGCGGGGAGAATGAGCAGTTCTTC
>.|.|TRBJ1-2|TRBV3-1|14
CASSQGPGAYGYTF
TGTGCCAGCAGCCAAGGTCCGGGGGCCTATGGCTACACCTTC
>.|.|TRBJ2-3|TRBV20-1|11
CSARERIERYF
TGCAGTGCTAGAGAGAGGATTGAACGGTATTTT
>.|.|TRBJ2-3|TRBV5-1|14
CASSLQEGTDTQYF
TGCGCCAGCAGCTTACAAGAGGGCACAGATACGCAGTATTTT
>.|.|TRBJ2-1|TRBV29-1|12
CSVADGYGEQFF
TGCAGCGTTGCCGACGGGTACGGTGAGCAGTTCTTC
>.|TRBD2|TRBJ2-3|TRBV19|11
CATSGGDTQYF
TGTGCCACCTCGGGAGGAGATACGCAGTATTTT
>.|TRBD2|TRBJ2-3|TRBV29-1|16
CSSDRTSGSSTDTQYF
TGCAGCTCCGACAGGACTAGCGGGAGTAGCACAGATACGCAGTATTTT
>.|TRBD1|TRBJ2-7|TRBV10-3|14
CAISDLTGGYEQYF
TGTGCCATCAGTGACTTAACAGGGGGCTACGAGCAGTACTTC
>.|.|TRBJ2-3|TRBV7-3|15
CASSLMAGSGDTQYF
TGTGCCAGCAGCTTAATGGCGGGGTCGGGAGATACGCAGTATTTT
>.|TRBD2|TRBJ2-1|TRBV14|16
CASSQVGASGGGEQFF
TGTGCCAGCAGCCAAGTGGGGGCTAGCGGGGGCGGTGAGCAGTTCTTC
>.|.|TRBJ2-7|TRBV5-6|13
CASSLGVTEEQYF
TGTGCCAGCAGCTTGGGGGTGACGGAAGAGCAGTACTTC
>.|.|TRBJ1-1|TRBV29-1|12
CSGSYMNTEAFF
TGCAGCGGAAGTTACATGAACACTGAAGCTTTCTTT
>.|TRBD1|TRBJ2-1|TRBV10-3|16
CAISESDGTGDHEQFF
TGTGCCATCAGTGAGTCGGACGGGACAGGGGACCATGAGCAGTTCTTC
>.|.|TRBJ2-7|TRBV7-3|16
CASSLRFRGGSYEQYF
TGTGCCAGCAGCCTACGTTTCAGGGGCGGCTCCTACGAGCAGTACTTC
>.|.|TRBJ2-1|TRBV3-1|13
CASSLLGWNEQFF
TGTGCCAGCAGCCTCTTAGGGTGGAATGAGCAGTTCTTC
>.|TRBD2|TRBJ2-1|TRBV18|15
CASSQLAGGPDEQFF
TGTGCCAGCTCACAACTAGCGGGAGGGCCGGATGAGCAGTTCTTC
>.|.|TRBJ2-2|TRBV7-6|14
CASSLSTLTGELFF
TGTGCCAGCAGCTTGTCCACGCTGACCGGGGAGCTGTTTTTT
>.|TRBD1|TRBJ1-5|TRBV20-1|16
CSAADRGPDSNQPQHF
TGCAGTGCGGCGGACAGGGGGCCGGATAGCAATCAGCCCCAGCATTTT
>.|.|TRBJ2-7|TRBV7-8|14
CASSFGLITYEQYF
TGTGCCAGCAGCTTCGGACTGATAACCTACGAGCAGTACTTC
>.|.|TRBJ1-5|TRBV20-1|13
CSAREYEDQPQHF
TGCAGTGCTAGAGAGTACGAGGATCAGCCCCAGCATTTT
>.|.|TRBJ2-7|TRBV2|14
CASSEGRARVEQYF
TGTGCCAGCAGTGAAGGGAGGGCCCGGGTCGAGCAGTACTTC
>.|.|TRBJ1-2|TRBV14|13
CASSHGLIYGYTF
TGTGCCAGCAGCCACGGACTGATCTATGGCTACACCTTC
>.|.|TRBJ1-1|TRBV5-1|14
CASNISQASTEAFF
TGCGCCAGCAATATCTCACAGGCGTCGACTGAAGCTTTCTTT
>once|.|TRBJ1-4|TRBV5-1|14
CASSTGTISEKLFF
TGCGCCAGCAGTACAGGGACAATTTCCGAAAAACTGTTTTTT
>once|TRBD2|TRBJ2-3|TRBV29-1|14
CSALTSGLTDTQYF
TGCAGCGCGCTCACTAGCGGGCTCACAGATACGCAGTATTTT
>.|.|TRBJ2-7|TRBV14|15
CASSLRPGPESEQYF
TGTGCCAGCAGCCTTAGGCCAGGGCCGGAGAGCGAGCAGTACTTC
>.|TRBD1|TRBJ1-2|TRBV24-1|18
CATSPNPGQGTPRGGYTF
TGTGCCACCAGTCCTAATCCGGGACAGGGGACCCCCAGAGGTGGCTACACCTTC
>.|.|TRBJ2-5|TRBV20-1|14
CSARATSSVETQYF
TGCAGTGCTAGAGCGACTAGTTCCGTCGAGACCCAGTACTTC
>.|.|TRBJ2-3|TRBV18|14
CASSLEGFGDTQYF
TGTGCCAGCTCCCTCGAGGGGTTTGGAGATACGCAGTATTTT
>.|.|TRBJ1-5|TRBV19|12
CASTRSNQPQHF
TGTGCCAGCACAAGGAGCAATCAGCCCCAGCATTTT
>.|.|TRBJ1-2|TRBV4-1|14
CASSHRARASGYTF
TGCGCCAGCAGCCACCGGGCCAGAGCCTCTGGCTACACCTTC
>once|.|TRBJ2-1|TRBV11-1|16
CASSLIATRSYNEQFF
TGTGCCAGCAGCTTAATAGCGACCCGTTCCTACAATGAGCAGTTCTTC
>.|.|TRBJ2-7|TRBV24-1|14
CATARSGEFYEQYF
TGTGCCACCGCCCGGAGTGGGGAGTTTTACGAGCAGTACTTC